Listed below are T cell receptor beta chains from one sample, sequenced in a study of blood T cell repertoires in COVID-19. Sequencing used immunoSEQ multiplex PCR; TCRdb keeps in-frame clones, though not all of them. The sample yields about 250,000 clones, around 89% seen once. Material for sequencing was peripheral blood. These receptors all come from a woman in her forties who had recovered from COVID-19. Each CDR3 is given with its conserved first and last residue. Fields, in order: D gene, J gene, clone size, V gene, CDR3 DNA, CDR3 protein. D genes are given only for firm matches. A clone size is listed for some rows: how often the clone was seen (once, few, many), or a class if it is expanded.

TRBD2 | TRBJ2-1 | NA | TRBV7-3 | TGTGCCAGCAGCCCCAATCCGGGACTAGGTTCGTATGAGCAGTTCTTC | CASSPNPGLGSYEQFF
TRBD2 | TRBJ2-3 | NA | TRBV6-5 | TGTGCCAGCAGTTGGGGGACTAGCGGGGTCACAGATACGCAGTATTTT | CASSWGTSGVTDTQYF
NA | TRBJ2-5 | NA | TRBV11-2 | TGTGCCAGCAGCTTAGGAGTCCGGGAGGAGACCCAGTACTTC | CASSLGVREETQYF
TRBD1 | TRBJ2-5 | NA | TRBV5-1 | TGCGCCAGCAGCTCGGGACAGGGGGGAGAGACCCAGTACTTC | CASSSGQGGETQYF
NA | TRBJ2-1 | NA | TRBV29-1 | TGCAGCGTCTCTGTGGGGGGGGCTGGCTACTACGGCAATGAGCAGTTCTTC | CSVSVGGAGYYGNEQFF
TRBD1 | TRBJ2-1 | NA | TRBV5-4 | TGTGCCAGCAGCTTGACGGGACAGGCTAATGAGCAGTTCTTC | CASSLTGQANEQFF
NA | TRBJ1-1 | once | TRBV7-8 | TGTGCCAGCAGCCCCCCGGGGGGGTTGAACACTGAAGCTTTCTTT | CASSPPGGLNTEAFF
TRBD1 | TRBJ1-5 | few | TRBV19 | TGTGCCAGTATGGGGACAGGGGGTCAGCCCCAGCATTTT | CASMGTGGQPQHF
NA | TRBJ1-1 | NA | TRBV21-1 | TGTGCCAGCAGCAATATTGCTCGGGCATATGCCGCGGGCGCTTTCTTT | CASSNIARAYAAGAFF
TRBD2 | TRBJ2-1 | NA | TRBV27 | TGTGCCAGCCGGGGGGGCGGATACAATGAGCAGTTCTTC | CASRGGGYNEQFF
NA | TRBJ2-1 | NA | TRBV9 | TGTGCCAGCAGCGTTGGCGGGGCCTATGAGCAGTTCTTC | CASSVGGAYEQFF
TRBD2 | TRBJ2-7 | once | TRBV5-1 | TGCGCCAGCAGCCCGGGCCTAGGGCCAGCGGGAGAGCAGTACTTC | CASSPGLGPAGEQYF
TRBD2 | TRBJ2-5 | NA | TRBV7-9 | TGTGCCAGCAGCTTAGGAGGACTAGCGGACCATAAAGAGACCCAGTACTTC | CASSLGGLADHKETQYF
TRBD1 | TRBJ1-4 | NA | TRBV5-4 | TGTGCCAGCAGCTTGAGAGCGGGACAGGTGAAAGAAAAACTGTTTTTT | CASSLRAGQVKEKLFF
NA | TRBJ2-2 | NA | TRBV7-2 | TGTGCCACACGGACTGCGAACACCGGGGAGCTGTTTTTT | CATRTANTGELFF
TRBD2 | TRBJ2-5 | NA | TRBV6-2/TRBV6-3 | TGTGCCAGCAGTACGCGGGAGGGAGTGGAGACCCAGTACTTC | CASSTREGVETQYF
TRBD1 | TRBJ1-3 | once | TRBV5-1 | TGCGCCAGCAGCTTGGACGGACAGGGGTCTGGAAACACCATATATTTT | CASSLDGQGSGNTIYF
TRBD2 | TRBJ2-7 | NA | TRBV5-1 | TGCGCCAGCAGCTTGGCCGGGGGACTAGCTGAGCCCGGGTTACTAGTAAAGTACTTC | CASSLAGGLAEPGLLVKYF
NA | TRBJ2-1 | NA | TRBV9 | TGTGCCAGCAGCGTAGATGGCTCCCGCGCAGGCAGGAATGAGCAGTTCTTC | CASSVDGSRAGRNEQFF
NA | TRBJ1-1 | NA | TRBV7-9 | TGTGCCAGCAGTGTCCCCCAGAACACTGAAGCTTTCTTT | CASSVPQNTEAFF
TRBD1 | TRBJ1-1 | NA | TRBV27 | TGTGCCAGCAGGGACAGGGGGTACACTGAAGCTTTCTTT | CASRDRGYTEAFF
NA | TRBJ2-3 | NA | TRBV4-1 | TGCGCCAGCAGCCAAGGCCCCCGGGATACGCAGTATTTT | CASSQGPRDTQYF
TRBD2 | TRBJ2-7 | NA | TRBV19 | TGTGCCAGTAGTACTCTTTGGGAGGGAGAGGTCTACGAGCAGTACTTC | CASSTLWEGEVYEQYF
TRBD2 | TRBJ2-5 | NA | TRBV5-1 | TGCGCCAGCAGCCTCGGACTAGCGGGACGAGAGACCCAGTACTTC | CASSLGLAGRETQYF
NA | TRBJ2-1 | NA | TRBV29-1 | TGCAGCGTTGAACCGGCGGGGAATGAGCAGTTCTTC | CSVEPAGNEQFF
NA | TRBJ2-7 | NA | TRBV27 | TGTGCCAGCAGTTTACTTGGGGGCCCGGTAGGCTACGAGCAGTACTTC | CASSLLGGPVGYEQYF
TRBD1 | TRBJ1-2 | NA | TRBV10-3 | TGTGCCATCAGTCGACAGGGGGAAGGCTATGGCTACACCTTC | CAISRQGEGYGYTF
TRBD2 | TRBJ2-1 | NA | TRBV19 | TGTGCCAGTAGTCCGGTAGCGGGAGCCCACAATGAGCAGTTCTTC | CASSPVAGAHNEQFF
TRBD2 | TRBJ2-1 | NA | TRBV30 | TGTGCCTGGAATCGGGGAGGGCCCTACAATGAGCAGTTCTTC | CAWNRGGPYNEQFF
TRBD1 | TRBJ1-1 | NA | TRBV2 | TGTGCCAGCAGTGAAGGCCTAAGGGACAGGGAAGCTTTCTTT | CASSEGLRDREAFF
NA | TRBJ1-5 | NA | TRBV12-3/TRBV12-4 | TGTGCCAGCAAGGAGAAGAGCAATCAGCCCCAGCATTTT | CASKEKSNQPQHF
NA | TRBJ2-3 | NA | TRBV12-3/TRBV12-4 | TGTGCCAGCACCCACGGTACTACGCAGTATTTT | CASTHGTTQYF
NA | TRBJ1-5 | NA | TRBV23-1 | TGCGCCAGCAGTCAGACACGTAAAAATAGCAATCAGCCCCAGCATTTT | CASSQTRKNSNQPQHF
NA | TRBJ2-5 | NA | TRBV14 | TGTGCCAGCAGAGCCACCTCGGGGACCCAGTACTTC | CASRATSGTQYF
TRBD2 | TRBJ2-1 | NA | TRBV25-1 | TGTGCCAGCAGGGGACTAGCGGTTTGGGATGAGCAGTTCTTC | CASRGLAVWDEQFF
NA | TRBJ1-1 | NA | TRBV10-3 | TGTGCCATCACTCCGCTGCTGAGGGCTGAAGCTTTCTTT | CAITPLLRAEAFF
NA | TRBJ2-1 | NA | TRBV7-2 | TGTGCCAGCAGCCCTCGGGGAGAGGCGTACAATGAGCAGTTCTTC | CASSPRGEAYNEQFF
NA | TRBJ2-2 | NA | TRBV24-1 | TGTGCCACCGAACATAGCCAATACACCGGGGAGCTGTTTTTT | CATEHSQYTGELFF
NA | TRBJ1-1 | once | TRBV5-1 | TGCGCCAGCAGCCATGGGGGGTCCACTGAAGCTTTCTTT | CASSHGGSTEAFF
TRBD1 | TRBJ1-5 | NA | TRBV2 | TGTGCCAGCGGAACCGGGACAGGGGGGCGGCCCCAGCATTTT | CASGTGTGGRPQHF
TRBD2 | TRBJ2-7 | NA | TRBV24-1 | TGTGCCCCCCGGCCTAGCGGGAGTGGCCGAGGGGGCGAGCAGTACTTC | CAPRPSGSGRGGEQYF
NA | TRBJ1-2 | NA | TRBV7-3 | TGTGCCAGCAGCCCCGTCCTCGGGGACTATGGCTACACCTTC | CASSPVLGDYGYTF
TRBD1 | TRBJ1-1 | NA | TRBV6-5 | TGTGCCAGCAGTTACGGACAGGGATCAAGAGCTTTCTTT | CASSYGQGSRAFF
TRBD1 | TRBJ1-2 | NA | TRBV4-3 | TGCGCCAGCCGCAGACAGGGCGGGAACTATGGCTACACCTTC | CASRRQGGNYGYTF
TRBD1 | TRBJ1-6 | few | TRBV7-9 | TGTGCCAGCAGCCCGGGACAGGGCGACAATAATTCACCCCTCCACTTT | CASSPGQGDNNSPLHF
TRBD1 | TRBJ2-1 | NA | TRBV19 | TGTGCCAGTGGACAGGGGGCATGGAATGAGCAGTTCTTC | CASGQGAWNEQFF
NA | TRBJ1-5 | few | TRBV10-2 | TGCGCCAGCAGCTCGCAGGGTTACAATCAGCCCCAGCATTTT | CASSSQGYNQPQHF
TRBD1 | TRBJ2-7 | NA | TRBV2 | TGTGCCAGCAGCGCCGGGACAGGGGCCTACGAGCAGTACTTC | CASSAGTGAYEQYF
NA | TRBJ2-1 | NA | TRBV19 | TGTGCCAGTAGGGACCGGGGGACCCTAGTAAATGAGCAGTTCTTC | CASRDRGTLVNEQFF
NA | TRBJ2-6 | NA | TRBV10-3 | TGTGCCATCAGCCAAGGGGCAGGACCGGCGGGGGCCAACGTCCTGACTTTC | CAISQGAGPAGANVLTF
TRBD2 | TRBJ2-2 | NA | TRBV27 | TGTGCCAGCGACCCCTGGGGACTAGCGGGAGGCAACACCGGGGAGCTGTTTTTT | CASDPWGLAGGNTGELFF
NA | TRBJ1-2 | NA | TRBV6-4 | TGTGCCAGCAGCGCCACAGGGCTTGGCTATGGCTACACCTTC | CASSATGLGYGYTF
TRBD1 | TRBJ1-3 | many | TRBV3-1/TRBV3-2 | TGTGCCAGCAGCCAAGTACCAGGGGGTGGAAACACCATATATTTT | CASSQVPGGGNTIYF
NA | TRBJ2-1 | NA | TRBV7-2 | TGTGCCAGCACCAACATGGGGGGTACCATCAATGAGCAGTTCTTC | CASTNMGGTINEQFF
NA | TRBJ1-2 | NA | TRBV12-3/TRBV12-4 | TGTGCCAGCACCATAGGACTAGCCTATGGCTACACCTTC | CASTIGLAYGYTF
NA | TRBJ2-2 | once | TRBV6-1 | TGTGCCGAGAGACAGTTCGCGAACACCGGGGAGCTGTTTTTT | CAERQFANTGELFF